These T cell receptor beta chains were read from a single sample in a study of vaccination effects on CD4 cells after COVID-19. This table comes from immunoSEQ multiplex PCR, and its TCRdb copy is limited to in-frame clones, with some not included. The sample contains approximately 28,000 clones, around 80% of which appear only once. Which antigens these TCRs recognize remains unknown. The material was CD4+ T cells from PBMCs cultured with SARS-CoV-2 spike peptides, obtained after COVID-19 vaccination. Source of these receptors: a human donor who received a COVID-19 vaccine. Some clones in this sample may be carry-over from other donors' samples. Each CDR3 is given with its conserved first and last residue. Each record gives: D gene, V gene, clone size, J gene, CDR3 DNA, CDR3 protein. D genes are given only for firm matches. Clone size is shown for a subset of rows, as once, few, many or a class of expanded clone.

>TRBD2|TRBV7-2|.|TRBJ2-5
TGTGCCAGCAGACTCTCTCTAGCGGGGGGCGAAGAGACCCAGTACTTC
CASRLSLAGGEETQYF
>.|TRBV6-2/TRBV6-3|medium-sized|TRBJ1-6
TGTGCCAGCAGTTCCCGGAGCGGCGGGGAGACCCTCCACTTT
CASSSRSGGETLHF
>.|TRBV15|.|TRBJ2-3
TGTGCCACCAGCAGGCGTCTTCCACCCACAGATACGCAGTATTTT
CATSRRLPPTDTQYF
>TRBD1|TRBV19|.|TRBJ2-3
TGTGCCAGTAGTATGCTGGGACAGGGTTCAGATACGCAGTATTTT
CASSMLGQGSDTQYF
>.|TRBV6-5|.|TRBJ1-6
TGTGCCAGCACCGTCACAGGCGCCAATAGACCCCTCCACTTT
CASTVTGANRPLHF
>.|TRBV18|few|TRBJ2-2
TGTGCCAGCTCACCACCTCGTGGGGCGAAGGGCGGGGAGCTGTTTTTT
CASSPPRGAKGGELFF
>.|TRBV7-2|.|TRBJ1-5
TGTGCCAGCAGCTTAGGGGCAGGGCAGCCCCAGCATTTT
CASSLGAGQPQHF
>.|TRBV6-6|.|TRBJ1-2
TGTGCCAGCAGTTACTCCGGAGGGGTGGGGGGCTACACCTTC
CASSYSGGVGGYTF
>.|TRBV12-3/TRBV12-4|.|TRBJ2-5
TGTGCCAGCAGACCTGGTCAGGTAGAGACCCAGTACTTC
CASRPGQVETQYF
>.|TRBV6-5|.|TRBJ2-2
TGTGCCAGCACCGAGGGCGCGAACGAAAGCGGGGAGCTGTTTTTT
CASTEGANESGELFF
>TRBD2|TRBV5-1|.|TRBJ2-3
TGCGCCAGCAGCGAAACCGGACTAGCGGGGGCCGAGGTGGATACGCAGTATTTT
CASSETGLAGAEVDTQYF
>.|TRBV24-1|.|TRBJ2-3
TGTGCCACCAGTGATCTCACAGGCACAGATACGCAGTATTTT
CATSDLTGTDTQYF
>.|TRBV7-3|.|TRBJ2-5
TGTGCCAGCAGCCCATCCGTCCAAGAGACCCAGTACTTC
CASSPSVQETQYF
>.|TRBV10-2|.|TRBJ1-1
TGCGCCAGCAGTGCCCACCTCGGGAACACTGAAGCTTTCTTT
CASSAHLGNTEAFF
>.|TRBV7-8|.|TRBJ2-3
TGTGCCAGCACCAGATCGTCGGGGGTAGGAGATACGCAGTATTTT
CASTRSSGVGDTQYF
>.|TRBV5-1|once|TRBJ1-3
TGCGCCAGCAGCTTATGGATGGGAAACACCATATATTTT
CASSLWMGNTIYF
>.|TRBV9|.|TRBJ1-1
TGTGCCAGCAGCGGGAGTTTGAACACTGAAGCTTTCTTT
CASSGSLNTEAFF
>TRBD1|TRBV14|.|TRBJ2-5
TGTGCCAGCAGCAATCCGGGACAGACGCATAGGGAGACCCAGTACTTC
CASSNPGQTHRETQYF
>TRBD1|TRBV19|.|TRBJ1-5
TGTGCTTCAGGGCGCGGGACAGGGGCTTATCAGCCCCAGCATTTT
CASGRGTGAYQPQHF
>TRBD2|TRBV7-3|.|TRBJ2-3
TGTGCCAGCAGCTTAGATAGCGGGGGGGCCGCGGATACGCAGTATTTT
CASSLDSGGAADTQYF
>.|TRBV5-1|once|TRBJ1-2
TGCGCCAGCAGCTTGGGGACAACGTATGGCTACACCTTC
CASSLGTTYGYTF
>.|TRBV7-2|.|TRBJ2-1
TGTGCCAGCCGGGCGGGGAGCTCCTACAATGAGCAGTTCTTC
CASRAGSSYNEQFF
>.|TRBV10-3|.|TRBJ2-5
TGTGCCATCAGTGAGTCGGGCCCTTGGGGGACCCAGTACTTC
CAISESGPWGTQYF
>.|TRBV5-6|once|TRBJ1-5
TGTGCCAGCAGCCTCAGGGATTATAGCAATCAGCCCCAGCATTTT
CASSLRDYSNQPQHF
>.|TRBV5-1|.|TRBJ2-3
TGCGCCAGCAGCTTGGCGGACGATAATACGCAGTATTTT
CASSLADDNTQYF
>.|TRBV7-3|.|TRBJ1-1
TGTGCCAGCAGTTCTCAGATGAACACTGAAGCTTTCTTT
CASSSQMNTEAFF
>TRBD1|TRBV30|.|TRBJ1-5
TGTGTCCACCCCGGGACAGCCCAGCATTTT
CVHPGTAQHF
>.|TRBV19|.|TRBJ2-6
TGTGCCAGTAGTATAGACCGAGGGTCTGGGGCCAACGTCCTGACTTTC
CASSIDRGSGANVLTF
>.|TRBV7-9|few|TRBJ2-6
TGTGCCAGCAGCTCCTGGGGCTCTGGGGCCAACGTCCTGACTTTC
CASSSWGSGANVLTF
>.|TRBV19|.|TRBJ2-1
TGTGCCAGTAGCGGGGGCCACTCCTACAATGAGCAGTTCTTC
CASSGGHSYNEQFF
>.|TRBV5-8|.|TRBJ2-3
TGTGCCAGCCCGTCATATCCGGGCAGTAGCACAGATACGCAGTATTTT
CASPSYPGSSTDTQYF
>.|TRBV5-1|.|TRBJ2-1
TGCGCCAGCAGCATACTCCGGGACAATCGAGGTGAGCAGTTCTTC
CASSILRDNRGEQFF
>.|TRBV6-5|.|TRBJ2-3
TGTGCCAGCAGTTCAGCAGATACGCAGTATTTT
CASSSADTQYF
>TRBD1|TRBV12-3/TRBV12-4|few|TRBJ1-2
TGTGCCCTTGACGGAGGTCCAGGGGGTGGCTACACCTTC
CALDGGPGGGYTF